The T cell receptor beta chain under discussion was sequenced for a study of T cell responses to AZD1222 COVID-19 vaccine. Study results and limitations: Baseline serostatus was positive in only six AZD1222 recipients. After the peak T cell response, and only then, were repertoires sampled.

Generated by immunoSEQ multiplex PCR, the TCRdb table keeps only in-frame clones and is missing some. Of tens of thousands of clones listed, around nine tenths were seen once; the top ten hold around 10%. Researchers grouped second doses given at about 4 or about 12 weeks into one pool. Concerning this clone: Its antigen is not known.

The CDR3 consists of 13 residues. The germline gives CDR1 MNHEY, CDR2 SMNVEV (reference sequence). The germline V and J ends were trimmed by 5 bases and 3 bases, with 10 bases remaining between them. The TCR sequence derives from an adult who received the AZD1222 COVID-19 vaccine. This chain links TRBV27 with TRBJ1-1; D ambiguous. This material consisted of peripheral blood, taken 28 days after the second AZD1222 dose. The CDR3 DNA is TGTGCCAGCAGTCCCCGATACTACACTGAAGCTTTCTTT. Translation gives CASSPRYYTEAFF.